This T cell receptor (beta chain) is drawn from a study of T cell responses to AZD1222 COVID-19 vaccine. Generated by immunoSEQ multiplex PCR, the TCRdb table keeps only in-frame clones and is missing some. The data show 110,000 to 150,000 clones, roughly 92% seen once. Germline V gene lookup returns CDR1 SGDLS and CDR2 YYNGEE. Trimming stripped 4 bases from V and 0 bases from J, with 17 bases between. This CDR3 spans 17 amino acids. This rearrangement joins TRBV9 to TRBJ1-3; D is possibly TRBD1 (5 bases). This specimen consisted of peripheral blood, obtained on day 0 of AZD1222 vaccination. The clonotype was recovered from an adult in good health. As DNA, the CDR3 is TGTGCCAGCAGCATCCGGGACGGCCATTACTCTGGAAACACCATATATTTT. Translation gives CASSIRDGHYSGNTIYF.